This entry concerns a single T cell receptor (beta chain). The data derive from a study of blood T cell repertoires in COVID-19. On the study more broadly: Sites in the United States, Italy and Spain provided acute and convalescent COVID-19 samples. The analysed material was cDNA or gDNA that came from T cells, B-cell-depleted T cells, or PBMCs.

Trimming at V came to 2 bases and at J to 12 bases, leaving 16 bases not matched to a gene. This CDR3 region has 17 residues. The germline V gene encodes CDR1 MGHRA and CDR2 YSYEKL. Authors' data handling: Estimates of nucleated cell counts were drawn from the amplification of reference gene primers. Libraries were prepared by immunoSEQ multiplex PCR; TCRdb keeps only in-frame clonotypes and omits some of them. The V and J calls and the clone size are those of that table, but D and trimming were determined from the DNA. This table holds tens of thousands of clones, about 85% found once. Sequencing was done on a sample of peripheral blood. The TCR was taken from a man aged 60 to 69 with COVID-19, enrolled during active disease. V gene TRBV4-1 combines with J gene TRBJ2-1; 10 nucleotides align to TRBD2. The CDR3 is CASSQPWGLAGARGQFF. The DNA for the CDR3 is TGCGCCAGCAGCCAACCCTGGGGGCTAGCGGGAGCACGTGGGCAGTTCTTC.